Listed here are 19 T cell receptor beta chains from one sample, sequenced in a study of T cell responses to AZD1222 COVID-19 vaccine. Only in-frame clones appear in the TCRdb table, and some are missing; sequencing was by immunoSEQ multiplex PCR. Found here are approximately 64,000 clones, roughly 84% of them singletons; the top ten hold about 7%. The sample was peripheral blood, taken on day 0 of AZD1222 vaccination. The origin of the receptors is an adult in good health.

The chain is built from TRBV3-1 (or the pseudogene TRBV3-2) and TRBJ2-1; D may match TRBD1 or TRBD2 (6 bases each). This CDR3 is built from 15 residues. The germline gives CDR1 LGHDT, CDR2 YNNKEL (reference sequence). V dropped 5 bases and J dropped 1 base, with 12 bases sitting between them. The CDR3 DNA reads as TGTGCCAGCAGCATACGGGGGCCGTCCTACAATGAGCAGTTCTTC. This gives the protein CASSIRGPSYNEQFF.

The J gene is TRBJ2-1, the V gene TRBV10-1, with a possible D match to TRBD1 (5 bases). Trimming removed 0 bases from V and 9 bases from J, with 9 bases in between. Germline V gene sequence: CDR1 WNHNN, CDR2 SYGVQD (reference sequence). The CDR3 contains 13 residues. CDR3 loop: CASSESGRGEQFF. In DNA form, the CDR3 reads TGCGCCAGCAGTGAGTCGGGAAGGGGTGAGCAGTTCTTC.

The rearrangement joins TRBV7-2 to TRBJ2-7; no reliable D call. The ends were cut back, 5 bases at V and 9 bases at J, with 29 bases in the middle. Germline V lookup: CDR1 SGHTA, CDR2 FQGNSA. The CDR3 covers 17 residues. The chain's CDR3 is CASSNTYGGSSPGGQYF. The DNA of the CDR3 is TGTGCCAGCAGCAACACTTACGGTGGCTCGTCCCCCGGCGGGCAGTACTTC. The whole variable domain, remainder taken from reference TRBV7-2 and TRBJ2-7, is GAGVSQSPSNKVTEKGKDVELRCDPISGHTALYWYRQSLGQGLEFLIYFQGNSAPDKSGLPSDRFSAERTGGSVSTLTIQRTQQEDSAVYLCASSNTYGGSSPGGQYFGPGTRLTVT.

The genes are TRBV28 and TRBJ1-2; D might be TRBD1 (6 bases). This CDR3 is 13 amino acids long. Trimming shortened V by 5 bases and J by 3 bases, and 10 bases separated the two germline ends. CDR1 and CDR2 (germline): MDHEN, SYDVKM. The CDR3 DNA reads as TGTGCCAGCAGTCCCAGGACAGACTATGGCTACACCTTC. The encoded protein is CASSPRTDYGYTF.

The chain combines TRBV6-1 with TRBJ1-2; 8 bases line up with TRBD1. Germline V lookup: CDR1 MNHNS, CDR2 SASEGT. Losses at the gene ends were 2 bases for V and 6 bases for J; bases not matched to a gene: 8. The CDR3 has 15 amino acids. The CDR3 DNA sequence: TGTGCCAGCAGTGAATTTCCAATCAGGGGGCATGGCTACACCTTC. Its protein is CASSEFPIRGHGYTF.

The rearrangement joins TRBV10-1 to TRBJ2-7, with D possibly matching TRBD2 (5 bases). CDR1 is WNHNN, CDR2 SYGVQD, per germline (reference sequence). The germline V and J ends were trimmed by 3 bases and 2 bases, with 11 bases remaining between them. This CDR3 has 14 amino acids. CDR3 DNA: TGCGCCAGCAGTGATTCCGGGAAAACCTACGAGCAGTACTTC. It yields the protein CASSDSGKTYEQYF.

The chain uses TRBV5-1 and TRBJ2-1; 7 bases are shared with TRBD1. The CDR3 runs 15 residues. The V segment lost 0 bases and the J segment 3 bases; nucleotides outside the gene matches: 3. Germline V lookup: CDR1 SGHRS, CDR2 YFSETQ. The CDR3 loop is CASSLETGNYNEQFF. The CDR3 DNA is TGCGCCAGCAGCTTGGAGACAGGGAACTACAATGAGCAGTTCTTC.

CDR3 amino acids: CASSTLRTGDNSPLHF. The CDR3 nucleotides are TGTGCCAGCTCCACACTTCGGACAGGGGACAATTCACCCCTCCACTTT. The rearrangement uses TRBV18 and TRBJ1-6; 9 positions match TRBD1. V lost 6 bases and J lost 7; bases outside the gene matches: 10. The germline gives CDR1 KGHSH, CDR2 LQKENI. The CDR3 is made up of 16 amino acids.

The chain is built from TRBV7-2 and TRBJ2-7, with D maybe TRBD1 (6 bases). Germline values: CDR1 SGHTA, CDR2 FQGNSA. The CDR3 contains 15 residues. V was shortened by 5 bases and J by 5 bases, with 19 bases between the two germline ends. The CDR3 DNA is TGTGCCAGCAGCCCCCGGGACAACGGACGCCACGAGCAGTACTTC. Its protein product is CASSPRDNGRHEQYF.

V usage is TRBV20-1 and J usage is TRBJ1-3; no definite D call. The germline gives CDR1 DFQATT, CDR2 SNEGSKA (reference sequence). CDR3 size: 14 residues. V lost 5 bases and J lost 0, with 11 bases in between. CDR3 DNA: TGCAGTGCTGGTGGGCCTCTCTCTGGAAACACCATATATTTT. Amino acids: CSAGGPLSGNTIYF.

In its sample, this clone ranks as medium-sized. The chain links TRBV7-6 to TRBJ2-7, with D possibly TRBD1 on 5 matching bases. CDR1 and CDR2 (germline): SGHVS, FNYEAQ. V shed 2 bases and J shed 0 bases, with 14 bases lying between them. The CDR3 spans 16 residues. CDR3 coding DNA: TGTGCCAGCAGCTTAAGCTCCGGACATCTCTCCTACGAGCAGTACTTC. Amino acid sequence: CASSLSSGHLSYEQYF.

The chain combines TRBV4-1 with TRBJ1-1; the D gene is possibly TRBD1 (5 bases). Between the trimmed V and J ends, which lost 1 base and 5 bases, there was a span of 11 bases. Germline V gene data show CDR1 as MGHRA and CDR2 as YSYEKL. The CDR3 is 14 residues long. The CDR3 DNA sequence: TGCGCCAGCAGCCAAGGGGGGGTGAGAACTGAAGCTTTCTTT. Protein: CASSQGGVRTEAFF.

CDR3 DNA sequence: TGTGCCATCGGGACGGGCGGTGGCTACACCTTC. Translating gives CAIGTGGGYTF. The chain links TRBV18 to TRBJ1-2; TRBD1 might be the D (5 bases). V lost 10 bases to trimming and J lost 7 bases, with 13 bases between them. Germline assignment: CDR1 KGHSH and CDR2 LQKENI. The CDR3 consists of 11 residues.

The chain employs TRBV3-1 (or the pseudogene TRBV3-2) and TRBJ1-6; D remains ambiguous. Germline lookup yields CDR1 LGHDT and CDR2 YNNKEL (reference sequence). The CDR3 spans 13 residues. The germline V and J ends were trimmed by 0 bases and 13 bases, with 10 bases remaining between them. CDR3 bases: TGTGCCAGCAGCCAAGATGGGGTGATTCCCCTCCACTTT. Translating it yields CASSQDGVIPLHF.

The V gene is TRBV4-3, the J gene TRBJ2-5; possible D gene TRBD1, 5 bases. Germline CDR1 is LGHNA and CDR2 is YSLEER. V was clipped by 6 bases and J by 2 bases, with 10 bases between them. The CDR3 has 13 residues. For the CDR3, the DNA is TGCGCCAGCAGTTTCGCAGGGCAAGAGACCCAGTACTTC. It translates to CASSFAGQETQYF.

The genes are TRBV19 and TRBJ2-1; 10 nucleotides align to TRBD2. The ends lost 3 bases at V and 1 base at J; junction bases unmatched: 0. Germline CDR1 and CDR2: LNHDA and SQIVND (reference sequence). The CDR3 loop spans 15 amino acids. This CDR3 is CASSISGGSYNEQFF. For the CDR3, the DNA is TGTGCCAGTAGTATTAGCGGGGGGTCCTACAATGAGCAGTTCTTC.

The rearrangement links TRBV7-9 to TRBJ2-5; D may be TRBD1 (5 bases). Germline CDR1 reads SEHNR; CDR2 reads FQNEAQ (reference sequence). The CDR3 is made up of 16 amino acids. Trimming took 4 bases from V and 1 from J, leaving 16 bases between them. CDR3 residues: CASSSPEQGFQETQYF. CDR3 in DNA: TGTGCCAGCAGCTCCCCGGAGCAGGGATTCCAAGAGACCCAGTACTTC. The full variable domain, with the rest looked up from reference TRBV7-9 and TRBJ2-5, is DTGVSQNPRHKITKRGQNVTFRCDPISEHNRLYWYRQTLGQGPEFLTYFQNEAQLEKSRLLSDRFSAERPKGSFSTLEIQRTEQGDSAMYLCASSSPEQGFQETQYFGPGTRLLVL.

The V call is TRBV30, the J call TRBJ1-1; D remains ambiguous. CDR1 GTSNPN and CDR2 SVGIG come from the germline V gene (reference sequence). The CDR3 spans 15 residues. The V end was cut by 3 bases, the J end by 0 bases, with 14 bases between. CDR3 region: CAWRLGIFMNTEAFF. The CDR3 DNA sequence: TGTGCCTGGAGACTAGGTATTTTCATGAACACTGAAGCTTTCTTT.

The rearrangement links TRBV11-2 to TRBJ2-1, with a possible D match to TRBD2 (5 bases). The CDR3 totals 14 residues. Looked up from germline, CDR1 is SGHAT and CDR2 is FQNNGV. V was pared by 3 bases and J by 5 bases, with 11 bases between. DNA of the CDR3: TGTGCCAGCAGCTTTTACGGGGAGCACAATGAGCAGTTCTTC. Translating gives CASSFYGEHNEQFF.